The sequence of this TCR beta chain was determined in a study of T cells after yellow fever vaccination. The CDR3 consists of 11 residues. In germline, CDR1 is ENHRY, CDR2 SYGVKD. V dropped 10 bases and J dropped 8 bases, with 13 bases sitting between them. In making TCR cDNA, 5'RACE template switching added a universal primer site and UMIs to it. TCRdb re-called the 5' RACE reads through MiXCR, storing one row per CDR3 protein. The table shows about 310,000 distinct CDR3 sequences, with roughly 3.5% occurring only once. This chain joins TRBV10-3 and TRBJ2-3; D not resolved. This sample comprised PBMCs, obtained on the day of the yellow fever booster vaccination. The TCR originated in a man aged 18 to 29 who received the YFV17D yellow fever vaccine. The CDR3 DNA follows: TGTGCCACCTCCCCCAAGGGTACGCAGTATTTT. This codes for CATSPKGTQYF.